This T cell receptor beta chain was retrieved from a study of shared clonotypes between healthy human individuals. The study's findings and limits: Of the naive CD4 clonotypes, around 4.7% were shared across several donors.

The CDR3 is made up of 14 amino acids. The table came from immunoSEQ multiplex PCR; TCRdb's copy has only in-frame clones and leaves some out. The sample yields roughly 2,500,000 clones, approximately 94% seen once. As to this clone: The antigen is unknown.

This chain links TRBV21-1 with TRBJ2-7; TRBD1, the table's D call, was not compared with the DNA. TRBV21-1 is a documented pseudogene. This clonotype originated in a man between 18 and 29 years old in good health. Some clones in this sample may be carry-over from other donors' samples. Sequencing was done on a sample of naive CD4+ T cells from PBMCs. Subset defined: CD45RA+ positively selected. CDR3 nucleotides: TGTGCCAGCAGCAAAGCGCTTTTACAGGACCGGCGGTACTTC. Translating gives CASSKALLQDRRYF.